A selection of T cell receptor beta chains follows, all from one sample in a study of CD8 T cells in Susac syndrome. Each CDR3 protein gets one entry after TCRdb re-called the immunoSEQ multiplex PCR reads with MiXCR. The repertoire includes about 69,000 distinct CDR3 sequences, roughly nine tenths of them detected once, and just over 0.5% sits in the top ten. Sequenced input: CD8+ T cells from PBMCs. The receptors come from a human donor with multiple sclerosis. Each CDR3 is given with its conserved first and last residue. Each record gives: J gene, D gene, V gene, CDR3 length, clone size, CDR3 DNA, CDR3 protein. D genes are given only for firm matches. Clone sizes are given selectively: once, few, many, or a class where the clone is expanded.

j_gene: TRBJ2-7; d_gene: TRBD2; v_gene: TRBV5-4; len: 16; abundance: .; CDR3nt: TGTGCCAGCAGCCTACTTAGCGGGGGGGCCTCGTACGAGCAGTACTTC; CDR3aa: CASSLLSGGASYEQYF
j_gene: TRBJ2-2; d_gene: .; v_gene: TRBV5-1; len: 15; abundance: .; CDR3nt: TGCGCCAGCAGCTTGGGGACTGTAGTCACCGGGGAGCTGTTTTTT; CDR3aa: CASSLGTVVTGELFF
j_gene: TRBJ2-2; d_gene: .; v_gene: TRBV19; len: 11; abundance: .; CDR3nt: TGTGCCAGTTACGGAACCGGGGAGCTGTTTTTT; CDR3aa: CASYGTGELFF
j_gene: TRBJ2-4; d_gene: TRBD1; v_gene: TRBV5-4; len: 14; abundance: once; CDR3nt: TGTGCCAGCAGCTTGGGGACAGGGGGAAACATTCAGTACTTC; CDR3aa: CASSLGTGGNIQYF
j_gene: TRBJ1-2; d_gene: .; v_gene: TRBV5-6; len: 15; abundance: .; CDR3nt: TGTGCCAGCAGCTTGCTCCCAAAGGGGTCGGATGGCTACACCTTC; CDR3aa: CASSLLPKGSDGYTF
j_gene: TRBJ2-7; d_gene: .; v_gene: TRBV6-1; len: 16; abundance: few; CDR3nt: TGTGCCAGCAGTGCCCTTAGCGGTATTAGTTCCTACGAGCAGTACTTC; CDR3aa: CASSALSGISSYEQYF
j_gene: TRBJ1-6; d_gene: .; v_gene: TRBV18; len: 19; abundance: .; CDR3nt: TGTGCCAGCTCACCCGCGGAACGGGGAGGCAGCCTCTATAATTCACCCCTCCACTTT; CDR3aa: CASSPAERGGSLYNSPLHF
j_gene: TRBJ2-1; d_gene: .; v_gene: TRBV30; len: 10; abundance: .; CDR3nt: TGTGCCTGGAGAAGCGGTGAGCAGTTCTTC; CDR3aa: CAWRSGEQFF
j_gene: TRBJ1-1; d_gene: .; v_gene: TRBV19; len: 14; abundance: .; CDR3nt: TGTGCCAGTAGTATAACCCATGCGTACACTGAAGCTTTCTTT; CDR3aa: CASSITHAYTEAFF
j_gene: TRBJ2-3; d_gene: .; v_gene: TRBV28; len: 15; abundance: .; CDR3nt: TGTGCCAGCAGTTCCCGGTTGGACCTCACAGATACGCAGTATTTT; CDR3aa: CASSSRLDLTDTQYF
j_gene: TRBJ2-2; d_gene: TRBD1; v_gene: TRBV12-3/TRBV12-4; len: 16; abundance: .; CDR3nt: TGTGCCAGCAAAAAGCTGGGACAGGGATTAACCGGGGAGCTGTTTTTT; CDR3aa: CASKKLGQGLTGELFF
j_gene: TRBJ1-6; d_gene: TRBD1; v_gene: TRBV5-4; len: 14; abundance: .; CDR3nt: TGTGCCAGCAGCGTACAGGGGGCTGCTTCACCCCTCCACTTT; CDR3aa: CASSVQGAASPLHF
j_gene: TRBJ2-2; d_gene: .; v_gene: TRBV7-9; len: 17; abundance: once; CDR3nt: TGTGCCAGCAGCTTAGTAGGTCCCGAAGTGAACACCGGGGAGCTGTTTTTT; CDR3aa: CASSLVGPEVNTGELFF
j_gene: TRBJ2-3; d_gene: .; v_gene: TRBV9; len: 15; abundance: .; CDR3nt: TGTGCCAGCAGCTTGGGGGCCAGGGAGGCAGATACGCAGTATTTT; CDR3aa: CASSLGAREADTQYF
j_gene: TRBJ1-2; d_gene: .; v_gene: TRBV30; len: 14; abundance: .; CDR3nt: TGTGCCTGGAGTGTTGTCAGGGTATCCTATGGCTACACCTTC; CDR3aa: CAWSVVRVSYGYTF
j_gene: TRBJ1-3; d_gene: .; v_gene: TRBV7-2; len: 17; abundance: .; CDR3nt: TGTGCCAGCTCGAAGAACCCGGGACAACTCTCTGGAAACACCATATATTTT; CDR3aa: CASSKNPGQLSGNTIYF
j_gene: TRBJ1-1; d_gene: TRBD1; v_gene: TRBV28; len: 14; abundance: .; CDR3nt: TGTGCCAGCAGTTTTCAGGGGGCGGGCACTGAAGCTTTCTTT; CDR3aa: CASSFQGAGTEAFF
j_gene: TRBJ2-7; d_gene: .; v_gene: TRBV27; len: 14; abundance: .; CDR3nt: TGTGCCAGCAGTTTGGGTGGAGTTTTCGATGAGCAGTACTTC; CDR3aa: CASSLGGVFDEQYF
j_gene: TRBJ1-1; d_gene: .; v_gene: TRBV5-1; len: 15; abundance: .; CDR3nt: TGCGCCAGCAGCTTGGAGTGGGCCATGAACACTGAAGCTTTCTTT; CDR3aa: CASSLEWAMNTEAFF
j_gene: TRBJ2-7; d_gene: TRBD1; v_gene: TRBV4-3; len: 14; abundance: few; CDR3nt: TGCGCCAGCAGCCCGGGGACAGGGGACCTCGAGCAGTACTTC; CDR3aa: CASSPGTGDLEQYF
j_gene: TRBJ2-6; d_gene: TRBD2; v_gene: TRBV12-3/TRBV12-4; len: 13; abundance: .; CDR3nt: TGTGCCATCGCGGGAGCTGGGGCCAACGTCCTGACTTTC; CDR3aa: CAIAGAGANVLTF
j_gene: TRBJ2-5; d_gene: .; v_gene: TRBV29-1; len: 15; abundance: once; CDR3nt: TGCAGCTCCGGGACACATAGTTTCGGCGGAGTGACCCAGTACTTC; CDR3aa: CSSGTHSFGGVTQYF
j_gene: TRBJ2-5; d_gene: .; v_gene: TRBV7-9; len: 13; abundance: .; CDR3nt: TGTGCCAGCAGCTCCCCGCCTAAAGAGACCCAGTACTTC; CDR3aa: CASSSPPKETQYF
j_gene: TRBJ2-7; d_gene: .; v_gene: TRBV6-6; len: 12; abundance: .; CDR3nt: TGTGCCAGTACCTTAGACGGTTACGAGCAGTACTTC; CDR3aa: CASTLDGYEQYF
j_gene: TRBJ2-3; d_gene: .; v_gene: TRBV6-5; len: 14; abundance: .; CDR3nt: TGTGCCAGCAGTCCCGGGACTCGCACAGATACGCAGTATTTT; CDR3aa: CASSPGTRTDTQYF
j_gene: TRBJ2-7; d_gene: .; v_gene: TRBV11-2; len: 14; abundance: .; CDR3nt: TGTGCCAGCAGCTTACAGGGCCTAGTCAACGAGCAGTACTTC; CDR3aa: CASSLQGLVNEQYF
j_gene: TRBJ2-1; d_gene: .; v_gene: TRBV11-2; len: 14; abundance: few; CDR3nt: TGTGCCAGCACCCCTCCGGGGAATACGAATGAGCAGTTCTTC; CDR3aa: CASTPPGNTNEQFF
j_gene: TRBJ2-7; d_gene: .; v_gene: TRBV3-1; len: 15; abundance: .; CDR3nt: TGTGCCAGCAGCCCTACTTCGTGGCAGGGCCACGAGCAGTACTTC; CDR3aa: CASSPTSWQGHEQYF
j_gene: TRBJ1-1; d_gene: .; v_gene: TRBV5-4; len: 11; abundance: .; CDR3nt: TGTGCCAGCATGGGGAACACTGAAGCTTTCTTT; CDR3aa: CASMGNTEAFF
j_gene: TRBJ2-2; d_gene: .; v_gene: TRBV9; len: 16; abundance: once; CDR3nt: TGTGCCAGCAGCGTAGATAGAGGGCCGAACACCGGGGAGCTGTTTTTT; CDR3aa: CASSVDRGPNTGELFF
j_gene: TRBJ1-1; d_gene: TRBD1; v_gene: TRBV7-9; len: 14; abundance: .; CDR3nt: TGTGCCAGCAGGAAAGAGGGGGCGTACACTGAAGCTTTCTTT; CDR3aa: CASRKEGAYTEAFF
j_gene: TRBJ2-2; d_gene: .; v_gene: TRBV24-1; len: 16; abundance: .; CDR3nt: TGTGCCACCAGTGACCTGGACCCGGAGGACACCGGGGAGCTGTTTTTT; CDR3aa: CATSDLDPEDTGELFF
j_gene: TRBJ1-1; d_gene: .; v_gene: TRBV4-3; len: 14; abundance: .; CDR3nt: TGCGCCAGCAGCCAAGATAGAATGAACACTGAAGCTTTCTTT; CDR3aa: CASSQDRMNTEAFF
j_gene: TRBJ2-1; d_gene: .; v_gene: TRBV2; len: 15; abundance: .; CDR3nt: TGTGCCAGCAGTGAACGGGGCGGATTGTACAATGAGCAGTTCTTC; CDR3aa: CASSERGGLYNEQFF
j_gene: TRBJ2-7; d_gene: .; v_gene: TRBV20-1; len: 16; abundance: .; CDR3nt: TGCAGTGCCTCCTCTCCCGGTTTGTCAGAGTTGGGCGAGCAGTACTTC; CDR3aa: CSASSPGLSELGEQYF
j_gene: TRBJ2-4; d_gene: TRBD2; v_gene: TRBV3-1; len: 18; abundance: once; CDR3nt: TGTGCCAGCAGCCAAGGGTCGTTCGCGGGGGACCCCAAAAACATTCAGTACTTC; CDR3aa: CASSQGSFAGDPKNIQYF
j_gene: TRBJ2-7; d_gene: .; v_gene: TRBV3-1; len: 15; abundance: .; CDR3nt: TGTGCCAGCAGCCAAGAATCCAGGGGCGACTACGAGCAGTACTTC; CDR3aa: CASSQESRGDYEQYF
j_gene: TRBJ1-2; d_gene: .; v_gene: TRBV7-9; len: 14; abundance: .; CDR3nt: TGTGCCAGCAGCCTCCCTGGAGTCAGGGATGGCTACACCTTC; CDR3aa: CASSLPGVRDGYTF
j_gene: TRBJ2-3; d_gene: TRBD2; v_gene: TRBV5-1; len: 18; abundance: .; CDR3nt: TGCGCCAGCAGCTTGTGGAATCGAGCGGGGGGACGCACAGATACGCAGTATTTT; CDR3aa: CASSLWNRAGGRTDTQYF
j_gene: TRBJ2-2; d_gene: .; v_gene: TRBV27; len: 15; abundance: .; CDR3nt: TGTGCCAGCAGTTCCCGGACGGGAAACACCGGGGAGCTGTTTTTT; CDR3aa: CASSSRTGNTGELFF
j_gene: TRBJ2-5; d_gene: .; v_gene: TRBV11-2; len: 14; abundance: .; CDR3nt: TGTGCCAGCAGCTTAGGTTTCCCAGGGGAGACCCAGTACTTC; CDR3aa: CASSLGFPGETQYF
j_gene: TRBJ1-5; d_gene: TRBD1; v_gene: TRBV2; len: 16; abundance: .; CDR3nt: TGTGCCAGCAGTGCGGACAGGTCCTTTCGCAATCAGCCCCAGCATTTT; CDR3aa: CASSADRSFRNQPQHF